A single T cell receptor beta chain is shown here with its context. This sample was included in a study of blood T cell repertoires in COVID-19. Across the whole study: Spain, Italy and the United States supplied samples that represented acute and convalescent COVID-19. T cells, B-cell-depleted T cells, or PBMCs provided the cDNA or gDNA that served as material.

As handled by the study authors: Counts of nucleated cells, estimated from reference gene primer amplification, were obtained. TCRdb's copy holds only in-frame clones and misses some; the assay was immunoSEQ multiplex PCR. Clonal size and the V and J genes are those of that table, whereas D and trimming came from the DNA. Of roughly 120,000 clones in the sample, around 90% were seen once. The CDR3 runs 14 residues. J was trimmed by 5 bases and V by 5 bases; bases with no gene match: 7. Germline V gives CDR1 SGHAT, CDR2 FQNNGV. The sequence was collected from a woman between 45 and 65 years old with active or convalescent COVID-19. V usage is TRBV11-2 and J usage is TRBJ2-5; 8 nucleotides line up with TRBD1. Input material: peripheral blood. DNA for the CDR3: TGTGCCAGCAGCCCGGACAGGGTGGTGGAGACCCAGTACTTC. It encodes CASSPDRVVETQYF. The whole variable domain, remainder taken from reference TRBV11-2 and TRBJ2-5, is EAGVAQSPRYKIIEKRQSVAFWCNPISGHATLYWYQQILGQGPKLLIQFQNNGVVDDSQLPKDRFSAERLKGVDSTLKIQPAKLEDSAVYLCASSPDRVVETQYFGPGTRLLVL.